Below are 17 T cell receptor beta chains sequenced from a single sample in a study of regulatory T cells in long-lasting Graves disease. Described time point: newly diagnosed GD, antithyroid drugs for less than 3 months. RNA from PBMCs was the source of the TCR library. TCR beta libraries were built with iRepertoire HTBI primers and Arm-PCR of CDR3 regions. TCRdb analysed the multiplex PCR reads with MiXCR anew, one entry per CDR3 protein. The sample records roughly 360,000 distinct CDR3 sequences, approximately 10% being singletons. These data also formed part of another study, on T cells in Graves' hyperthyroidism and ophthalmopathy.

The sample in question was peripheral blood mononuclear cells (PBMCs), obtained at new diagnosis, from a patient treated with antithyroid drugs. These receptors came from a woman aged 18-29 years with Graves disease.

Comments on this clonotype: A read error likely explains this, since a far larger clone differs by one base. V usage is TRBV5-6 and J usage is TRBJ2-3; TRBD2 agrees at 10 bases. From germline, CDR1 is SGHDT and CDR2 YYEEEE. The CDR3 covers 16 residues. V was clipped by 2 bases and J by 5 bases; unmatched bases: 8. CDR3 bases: TGTGCCAGCAGCTTCGAGAGCGGGAGGGTCGGAGATACGCAGTATTTT. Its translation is CASSFESGRVGDTQYF.

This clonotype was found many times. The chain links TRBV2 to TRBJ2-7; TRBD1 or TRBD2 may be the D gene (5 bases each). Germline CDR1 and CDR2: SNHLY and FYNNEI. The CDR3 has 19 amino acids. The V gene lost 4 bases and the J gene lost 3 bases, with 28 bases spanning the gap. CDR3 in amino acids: CASSVSVLGTYLFGYEQYF. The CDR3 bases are TGTGCCAGCAGTGTATCGGTGTTAGGGACCTATCTCTTCGGCTACGAGCAGTACTTC.

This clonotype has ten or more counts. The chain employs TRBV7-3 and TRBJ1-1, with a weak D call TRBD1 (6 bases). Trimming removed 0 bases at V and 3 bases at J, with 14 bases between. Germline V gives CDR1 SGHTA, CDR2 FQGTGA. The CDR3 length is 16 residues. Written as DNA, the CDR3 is TGTGCCAGCAGCTTAACGGGTGCAGCAGGGGACACTGAAGCTTTCTTT. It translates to CASSLTGAAGDTEAFF.

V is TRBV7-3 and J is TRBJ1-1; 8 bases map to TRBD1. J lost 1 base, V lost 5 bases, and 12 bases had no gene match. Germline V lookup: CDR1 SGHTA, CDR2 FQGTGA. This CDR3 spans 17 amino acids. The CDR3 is CASSPEQGGGQNTEAFF. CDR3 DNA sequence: TGTGCCAGCAGCCCCGAACAGGGGGGAGGTCAGAACACTGAAGCTTTCTTT.

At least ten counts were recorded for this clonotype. The DNA of the CDR3 is TGCAGTGCTAGTAATAGGAAGGAGCAGTTCTTC. It translates to CSASNRKEQFF. The genes are TRBV20-1 and TRBJ2-1; D is ambiguous. Per germline, CDR1 DFQATT and CDR2 SNEGSKA (reference sequence). The V end was cut by 3 bases, the J end by 10 bases, with 10 bases between. CDR3 length equals 11 residues.

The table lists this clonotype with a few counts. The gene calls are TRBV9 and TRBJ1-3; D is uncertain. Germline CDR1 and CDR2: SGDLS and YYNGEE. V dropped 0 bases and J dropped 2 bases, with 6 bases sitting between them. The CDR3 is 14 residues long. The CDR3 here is CASSVGGPGNTIYF. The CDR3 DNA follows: TGTGCCAGCAGCGTAGGAGGACCTGGAAACACCATATATTTT.

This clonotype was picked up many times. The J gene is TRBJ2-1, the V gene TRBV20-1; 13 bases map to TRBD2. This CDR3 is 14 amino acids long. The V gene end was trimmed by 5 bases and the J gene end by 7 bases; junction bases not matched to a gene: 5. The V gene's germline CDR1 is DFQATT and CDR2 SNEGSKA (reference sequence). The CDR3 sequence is CSADLLAGGNEQFF. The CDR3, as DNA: TGCAGTGCTGACTTACTAGCGGGAGGGAATGAGCAGTTCTTC.

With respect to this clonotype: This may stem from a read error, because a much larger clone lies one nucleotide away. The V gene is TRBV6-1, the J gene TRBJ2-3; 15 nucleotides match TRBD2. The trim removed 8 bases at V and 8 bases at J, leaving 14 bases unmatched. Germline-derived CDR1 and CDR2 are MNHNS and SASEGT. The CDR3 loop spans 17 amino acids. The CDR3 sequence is CASRGLAGGSPPGTQYF. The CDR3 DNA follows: TGTGCCAGCCGAGGACTAGCGGGGGGGTCCCCCCCAGGTACGCAGTATTTT.

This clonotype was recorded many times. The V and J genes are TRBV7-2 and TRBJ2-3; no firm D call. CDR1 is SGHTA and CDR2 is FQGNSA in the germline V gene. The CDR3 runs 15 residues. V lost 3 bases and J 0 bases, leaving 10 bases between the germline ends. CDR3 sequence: CASSFLGYSTDTQYF. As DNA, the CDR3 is TGTGCCAGCAGCTTTTTGGGGTATAGCACAGATACGCAGTATTTT.

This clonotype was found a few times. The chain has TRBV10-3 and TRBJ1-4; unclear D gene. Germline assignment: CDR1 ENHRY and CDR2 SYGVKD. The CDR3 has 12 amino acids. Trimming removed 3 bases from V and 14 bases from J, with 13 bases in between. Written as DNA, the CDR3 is TGTGCCATCAGTGACCAACGAGGTGGGCTGTTTTTT. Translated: CAISDQRGGLFF.

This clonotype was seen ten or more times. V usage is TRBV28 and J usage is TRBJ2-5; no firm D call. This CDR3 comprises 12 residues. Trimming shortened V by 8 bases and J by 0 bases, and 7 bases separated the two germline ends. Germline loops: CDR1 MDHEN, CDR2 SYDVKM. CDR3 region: CASRDYQETQYF. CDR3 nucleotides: TGTGCCAGCCGAGACTACCAAGAGACCCAGTACTTC.

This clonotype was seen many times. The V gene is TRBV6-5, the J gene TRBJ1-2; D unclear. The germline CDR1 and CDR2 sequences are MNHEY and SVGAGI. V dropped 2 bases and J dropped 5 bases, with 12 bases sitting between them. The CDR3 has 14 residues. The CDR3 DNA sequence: TGTGCCAGCAGTTACGGGTCCGTCGGGTATGGCTACACCTTC. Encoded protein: CASSYGSVGYGYTF.

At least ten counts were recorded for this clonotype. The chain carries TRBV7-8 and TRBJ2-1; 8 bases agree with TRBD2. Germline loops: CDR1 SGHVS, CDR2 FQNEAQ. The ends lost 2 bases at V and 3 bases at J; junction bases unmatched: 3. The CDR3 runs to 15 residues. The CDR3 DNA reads TGTGCCAGCAGCTTACAGGGACTAGACTACAATGAGCAGTTCTTC. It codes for CASSLQGLDYNEQFF.

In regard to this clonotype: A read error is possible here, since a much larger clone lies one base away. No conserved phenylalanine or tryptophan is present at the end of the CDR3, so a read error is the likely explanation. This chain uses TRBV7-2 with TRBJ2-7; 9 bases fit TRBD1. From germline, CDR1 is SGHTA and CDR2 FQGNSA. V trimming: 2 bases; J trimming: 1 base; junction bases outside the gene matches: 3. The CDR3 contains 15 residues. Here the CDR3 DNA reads TGTGCCAGCAGCTTATTTGGGACAGGGTCCTACGAGCAGTACCTC. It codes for CASSLFGTGSYEQYL.

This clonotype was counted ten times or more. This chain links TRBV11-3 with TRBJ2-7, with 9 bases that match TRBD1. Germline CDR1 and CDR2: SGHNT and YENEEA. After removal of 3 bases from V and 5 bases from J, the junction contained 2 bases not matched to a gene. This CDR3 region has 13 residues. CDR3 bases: TGTGCCAGCAGCTTTGGGACAGGGAACGAGCAGTACTTC. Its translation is CASSFGTGNEQYF.

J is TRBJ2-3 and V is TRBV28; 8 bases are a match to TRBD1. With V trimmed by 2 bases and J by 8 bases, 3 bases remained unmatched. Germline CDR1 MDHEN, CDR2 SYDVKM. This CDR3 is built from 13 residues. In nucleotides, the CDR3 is TGTGCCAGCAGTTTACAGGGGGCGGGTACGCAGTATTTT. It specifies CASSLQGAGTQYF. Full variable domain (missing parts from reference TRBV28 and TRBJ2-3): DVKVTQSSRYLVKRTGEKVFLECVQDMDHENMFWYRQDPGLGLRLIYFSYDVKMKEKGDIPEGYSVSREKKERFSLILESASTNQTSMYLCASSLQGAGTQYFGPGTRLTVL.

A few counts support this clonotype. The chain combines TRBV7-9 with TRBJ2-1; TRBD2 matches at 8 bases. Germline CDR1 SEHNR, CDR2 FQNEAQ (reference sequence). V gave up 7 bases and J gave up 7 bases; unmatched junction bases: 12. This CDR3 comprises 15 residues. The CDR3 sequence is CASTSSGRFDNEQFF. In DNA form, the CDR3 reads TGTGCCAGCACTTCAAGCGGGAGATTTGATAATGAGCAGTTCTTC.